Listed here are 23 T cell receptor beta chains from one sample, sequenced in a study of beta chain features in type 1 diabetes. These receptors are not linked to any known antigen. Study-wide findings and caveats: Shorter TCRB CDR3s, moderately but significantly so, marked every one of the four CD4+ subsets in Type 1 diabetes patients.

The study reverse transcribed the entire isolated RNA, so it sequenced expressed TCRB transcripts. Here immunoSEQ multiplex PCR was the method, and the copy in TCRdb shows in-frame clones only, minus some. The table lists roughly 100,000 clones, around 30% of them singletons. Sequenced sample: central memory CD4+ T cells from blood. These receptors were taken from a woman aged 18-29 years with type 1 diabetes.

The chain links TRBV5-6 to TRBJ2-5; D call uncertain. Germline CDR1 is SGHDT and CDR2 is YYEEEE. The CDR3 length is 15 residues. V dropped 1 base and J dropped 2 bases, with 12 bases sitting between them. CDR3 DNA: TGTGCCAGCAGCTTGTATCCTTTGACACAAGAGACCCAGTACTTC. It specifies CASSLYPLTQETQYF.

This sequence joins TRBV5-4 and TRBJ1-1, with TRBD1 matching over 7 bases. The CDR3 totals 15 residues. Looked up from germline, CDR1 is SGHNT and CDR2 is YYREEE (reference sequence). With V trimmed by 3 bases and J by 0 bases, 5 bases remained unmatched. The CDR3 here is CASSSDRVLNTEAFF. The CDR3 DNA reads as TGTGCCAGCAGCTCTGACAGGGTTCTGAACACTGAAGCTTTCTTT. Drawing the rest from reference TRBV5-4 and TRBJ1-1, the complete variable domain is ETGVTQSPTHLIKTRGQQVTLRCSSQSGHNTVSWYQQALGQGPQFIFQYYREEENGRGNFPPRFSGLQFPNYSSELNVNALELDDSALYLCASSSDRVLNTEAFFGQGTRLTVV.

The chain carries TRBV7-9 and TRBJ2-3, with 7 positions matching TRBD2. Germline CDR1 reads SEHNR; CDR2 reads FQNEAQ (reference sequence). The CDR3 extends over 16 amino acids. Trimming cost V 1 base and J 1 base; bases outside gene matches: 5. CDR3 DNA: TGTGCCAGCAGCTTAGGGGCGGGAGCCGGCACAGATACGCAGTATTTT. This encodes CASSLGAGAGTDTQYF.

The genes are TRBV5-1 and TRBJ1-1, with TRBD1 identical over 7 bases. The CDR3 totals 15 residues. V gave up 0 bases and J gave up 0 bases; unmatched junction bases: 2. From germline, CDR1 is SGHRS and CDR2 YFSETQ. The CDR3 loop is CASSLGGQMNTEAFF. The CDR3 DNA reads as TGCGCCAGCAGCTTGGGGGGACAGATGAACACTGAAGCTTTCTTT.

This clone was recorded a few times. The chain employs TRBV21-1 and TRBJ2-7; the table names TRBD2, a call not compared with the DNA. TRBV21-1 has pseudogene status. This CDR3 has 15 residues. CDR3: CASSKYRGLAVEQYV. CDR3 sequence (DNA): TGTGCCAGCAGCAAATACCGCGGACTAGCGGTTGAGCAGTACGTC.

The chain joins TRBV4-3 to TRBJ2-7, with 13 bases lining up with TRBD2. The germline V gene has CDR1 LGHNA and CDR2 YSLEER. Trimming removed 0 bases from V and 2 bases from J; junction bases left unmatched: 7. This CDR3 region has 18 residues. CDR3 coding DNA: TGCGCCAGCAGCCAAGAAGTATGGACTAGCGGGAGTGCCTACGAGCAGTACGTC. Protein: CASSQEVWTSGSAYEQYV.

Many counts were recorded for this clone. The rearrangement links TRBV30 to TRBJ2-1, with 12 bases identical to TRBD2. CDR1 and CDR2 from the germline V gene are GTSNPN and SVGIG (reference sequence). There are 14 residues in the CDR3. V lost 0 bases and J lost 6; bases outside the gene matches: 0. CDR3: CAWSVLAGGNEQFF. In DNA, the CDR3 is TGTGCCTGGAGTGTACTAGCGGGAGGCAATGAGCAGTTCTTC.

This clone came up a few times. The V and J genes are TRBV10-3 and TRBJ1-5, with 9 bases identical to TRBD1. This CDR3 comprises 14 residues. Trimming cost V 6 bases and J 8 bases; bases outside gene matches: 8. Germline lookup yields CDR1 ENHRY and CDR2 SYGVKD. The CDR3 nucleotides are TGTGCCATCAGCGGGACAGGGAACCTTGAGCCCCAGCATTTT. Amino acid sequence: CAISGTGNLEPQHF.

This clone was seen a handful of times. V is TRBV11-2 and J is TRBJ2-4; D possibly corresponds to TRBD2 (5 bases). This CDR3 contains 15 residues. V was trimmed by 4 bases and J by 6 bases, leaving 16 bases between them. The germline V gene encodes CDR1 SGHAT and CDR2 FQNNGV. In nucleotides, the CDR3 is TGTGCCAGCAGCTCCCCACTTGGGCGGGTAAACATTCAGTACTTC. Amino acids: CASSSPLGRVNIQYF. Drawing the rest from reference TRBV11-2 and TRBJ2-4, the complete variable domain is EAGVAQSPRYKIIEKRQSVAFWCNPISGHATLYWYQQILGQGPKLLIQFQNNGVVDDSQLPKDRFSAERLKGVDSTLKIQPAKLEDSAVYLCASSSPLGRVNIQYFGAGTRLSVL.

This clone was detected only a few times. The rearrangement joins TRBV7-9 to TRBJ2-1, with 7 bases identical to TRBD1. V dropped 0 bases and J dropped 7; count of bases not matched to a gene: 9. There are 16 residues in the CDR3. In germline, CDR1 is SEHNR, CDR2 FQNEAQ (reference sequence). The CDR3 DNA sequence: TGTGCCAGCAGCTTAGCTGCGACAGGGTCGATGAATGAGCAGTTCTTC. Its protein product is CASSLAATGSMNEQFF.

This sequence joins TRBV19 and TRBJ1-2, with D uncertain. The V gene's germline CDR1 is LNHDA and CDR2 SQIVND (reference sequence). The CDR3 length is 13 residues. Trimming left V 4 bases short and J 4 bases short, with 10 bases between. The CDR3 loop reads CASSTGGFYGYTF. CDR3 DNA sequence: TGTGCCAGTAGTACAGGAGGGTTCTATGGCTACACCTTC.

This clone was seen a few times. The V gene is TRBV6-1, the J gene TRBJ2-7, with 11 bases that match TRBD1. Germline CDR1 is MNHNS and CDR2 is SASEGT. Trimming removed 5 bases from V and 3 bases from J; junction bases left unmatched: 3. CDR3 length: 14 residues. The CDR3 reads CASSQGTGGYEQYV. CDR3 sequence (DNA): TGTGCCAGCAGTCAAGGGACAGGGGGCTACGAGCAGTACGTC.

The chain joins TRBV4-1 to TRBJ2-6, with 7 bases lining up with TRBD2. J lost 3 bases, V lost 3 bases, and 14 bases had no gene match. The CDR3 is 19 residues long. Looked up from germline, CDR1 is MGHRA and CDR2 is YSYEKL. The CDR3 DNA sequence: TGCGCCAGCAGCCAGACCGGGACTACCTTCCTTAGTGGGGCCAACGTCCTGACTTTC. Translated, it gives CASSQTGTTFLSGANVLTF.

This clone was seen only a few times. The rearrangement joins TRBV7-9 to TRBJ2-3, with D uncertain. CDR3 length: 14 amino acids. Trimming pared 2 bases from V and 4 bases from J, leaving 10 bases between. Germline CDR1 reads SEHNR; CDR2 reads FQNEAQ (reference sequence). CDR3 in amino acids: CASSLFSGADTQYF. In nucleotides, the CDR3 is TGTGCCAGCAGCTTATTTTCCGGAGCAGATACGCAGTATTTT.

V usage is TRBV4-3 and J usage is TRBJ2-3; D gene ambiguous. The CDR3 is 15 amino acids. V was pared by 1 base and J by 4 bases, with 12 bases between. Per germline, CDR1 LGHNA and CDR2 YSLEER. CDR3 amino acids: CASSQGWAGSDTQYF. As DNA, the CDR3 is TGCGCCAGCAGCCAAGGGTGGGCAGGATCAGATACGCAGTATTTT.

The CDR3 protein is CAISVGVAGLTLPTQYF. CDR3 sequence (DNA): TGTGCCATCAGTGTGGGGGTAGCGGGGCTAACACTCCCTACGCAGTATTTT. This chain uses TRBV10-3 with TRBJ2-3; the match to TRBD2 covers 8 bases. From germline, CDR1 is ENHRY and CDR2 SYGVKD. The CDR3 loop spans 17 amino acids. Trimming at V came to 4 bases and at J to 8 bases, leaving 17 bases not matched to a gene.

This clone was observed a few times. The chain employs TRBV6-5 and TRBJ2-7; TRBD2 matches at 10 bases. The V gene end was trimmed by 4 bases and the J gene end by 4 bases; junction bases not matched to a gene: 10. CDR1 and CDR2 from the germline V gene are MNHEY and SVGAGI. This CDR3 spans 16 amino acids. CDR3 in DNA: TGTGCCAGCAGTTCTAGCGGGAGACCCGCGGGGTACGAGCAGTACTTC. Its translation is CASSSSGRPAGYEQYF.

The table lists this clone with a few counts. The rearrangement uses TRBV29-1 and TRBJ2-5, with 11 bases lining up with TRBD2. V shed 5 bases and J 0 bases; nucleotides not matched to a gene: 5. The CDR3 has 15 residues. From germline, CDR1 is SQVTM and CDR2 ANQGSEA. In DNA form, the CDR3 reads TGCAGCGTTACTGTAGCGGGAGGGTACCAAGAGACCCAGTACTTC. This encodes CSVTVAGGYQETQYF.

The chain uses TRBV29-1 and TRBJ1-1; possibly TRBD1 for D (5 bases). CDR3 length: 14 amino acids. Germline V gene sequence: CDR1 SQVTM, CDR2 ANQGSEA. Trimming took 4 bases from V and 0 from J, leaving 12 bases between them. The CDR3 DNA sequence: TGCAGCGTTGGGGCGGGGACCGTGAACACTGAAGCTTTCTTT. This encodes CSVGAGTVNTEAFF.

The genes are TRBV21-1 and TRBJ2-3; the D call of TRBD2 is as the table states it, not checked on the DNA. TRBV21-1 has pseudogene status. The CDR3 is made up of 14 amino acids. The CDR3 loop is CASRTSGRADTQYF. The DNA of the CDR3 is TGTGCCAGCAGGACTAGCGGGAGAGCTGATACGCAGTATTTT.

The rearrangement uses TRBV5-1 and TRBJ2-3; 9 nucleotides align to TRBD1. Germline assignment: CDR1 SGHRS and CDR2 YFSETQ. J lost 3 bases, V lost 3 bases, and 11 bases had no gene match. The CDR3 consists of 17 residues. As DNA, the CDR3 is TGCGCCAGCAGCTCAGGCCCGAGCGGACAGGGGACAGATACGCAGTATTTT. This sequence encodes CASSSGPSGQGTDTQYF.

This clone was counted between two and nine times. The V and J genes are TRBV2 and TRBJ2-7; the D gene is possibly TRBD1 (6 bases). V lost 8 bases and J 4 bases, leaving 21 bases between the germline ends. Germline V lookup: CDR1 SNHLY, CDR2 FYNNEI. The CDR3 sequence is 15 residues long. The CDR3 region is CASQTDSTGGYEQYF. The DNA for the CDR3 is TGTGCCAGCCAGACCGACTCGACAGGAGGTTACGAGCAGTACTTC.

The V and J genes are TRBV29-1 and TRBJ2-6, with 7 bases that match TRBD2. Germline V lookup: CDR1 SQVTM, CDR2 ANQGSEA. Trimming removed 3 bases from V and 2 bases from J; junction bases left unmatched: 1. This CDR3 has 14 residues. CDR3 region: CSVDRGAGANVLTF. The CDR3 nucleotides are TGCAGCGTTGATCGGGGGGCTGGGGCCAACGTCCTGACTTTC.